Presented here are 9 T cell receptor beta chains from one specimen sequenced in a study of T cells after yellow fever vaccination. TCRdb passed the 5' RACE reads through MiXCR, listing each CDR3 protein once. The sample consists of approximately 300,000 distinct CDR3 sequences, around 10% of them appearing once. The specimen was CD4+ T cells sorted from PBMCs, collected 45 days after the yellow fever booster vaccination. All receptors come from a man aged 18 to 30 who received the YFV17D yellow fever vaccine.

This clonotype was picked up a small number of times. The V gene is TRBV5-1, the J gene TRBJ1-5; a weak D match, TRBD1 (5 bases). CDR1 and CDR2 from the germline V gene are SGHRS and YFSETQ. This CDR3 spans 15 amino acids. V dropped 2 bases and J dropped 7 bases, with 16 bases sitting between them. DNA for the CDR3: TGCGCCAGCAGCTTCGGGACGGCTATCGGGCAGCCCCAGCATTTT. Translated, it gives CASSFGTAIGQPQHF.

The table lists this clonotype with a few counts. The rearrangement uses TRBV6-5 and TRBJ2-1; TRBD1 might be the D (6 bases). The CDR3 is made up of 16 amino acids. The V end was cut by 5 bases, the J end by 4 bases, with 18 bases between. Germline values: CDR1 MNHEY, CDR2 SVGAGI. CDR3 sequence (DNA): TGTGCCAGCAGTACAGGGCGCAGCAATTCTTACAATGAGCAGTTCTTC. Encoded protein: CASSTGRSNSYNEQFF.

At least ten counts were recorded for this clonotype. The CDR3 region is CASRGVQETQYF. The CDR3 DNA sequence: TGTGCCAGCAGGGGTGTACAAGAGACCCAGTACTTC. The chain has TRBV27 and TRBJ2-5; D ambiguous. The V and J ends lost 6 bases and 2 bases respectively, with 7 bases between them. Germline CDR1 is MNHEY and CDR2 is SMNVEV (reference sequence). The CDR3 has 12 residues.

Only a few counts were recorded for this clonotype. V and J are TRBV12-3 or TRBV12-4 and TRBJ2-2; 14 positions agree with TRBD2. The CDR3 totals 15 residues. V lost 3 bases and J lost 9; bases outside the gene matches: 3. CDR3 amino acids: CASSFRLAGGRELFF. The CDR3, as DNA: TGTGCCAGCAGTTTCCGACTAGCGGGGGGGCGGGAGCTGTTTTTT.

The rearrangement links TRBV6-5 to TRBJ2-5; TRBD2 aligns across 11 bases. J was trimmed by 9 bases and V by 5 bases; bases with no gene match: 17. The CDR3 covers 17 residues. Germline CDR1 is MNHEY and CDR2 is SVGAGI. In DNA form, the CDR3 reads TGTGCCAGCAGTCGACGGGTTCTAGCGGGGGGAGGTGGGGCCCAGTACTTC. Its translation: CASSRRVLAGGGGAQYF.

In its sample, this clonotype was seen a few times. This chain connects TRBV19 to TRBJ2-1; D is perhaps TRBD2 (7 bases). V was shortened by 7 bases and J by 8 bases, with 27 bases between the two germline ends. There are 17 residues in the CDR3. The germline gives CDR1 LNHDA, CDR2 SQIVND (reference sequence). CDR3 protein: CASMGGAVPPGSDEQFF. The CDR3 DNA reads as TGTGCCAGTATGGGGGGGGCCGTCCCTCCTGGGAGCGATGAGCAGTTCTTC.

The chain combines TRBV6-5 with TRBJ2-1; 8 nucleotides agree with TRBD2. The length of the CDR3 is 15 residues. V gave up 6 bases and J gave up 4 bases; unmatched junction bases: 8. Germline CDR1 is MNHEY and CDR2 is SVGAGI. The chain's CDR3 is CASSSVAGRYNEQFF. CDR3 coding DNA: TGTGCCAGCAGCTCAGTAGCGGGGCGATACAATGAGCAGTTCTTC.

This clonotype was observed a few times. This sequence joins TRBV19 and TRBJ1-1, with 8 bases that match TRBD1. The CDR3 has 14 residues. After removal of 7 bases from V and 3 bases from J, the junction contained 7 bases not matched to a gene. CDR1 is LNHDA, CDR2 SQIVND, per germline (reference sequence). CDR3 in amino acids: CASIHRGTDTEAFF. The CDR3 coding sequence is TGTGCCAGTATCCACAGGGGGACTGACACTGAAGCTTTCTTT.

There are a few counts of this clonotype. This chain joins TRBV5-4 and TRBJ1-2; D may be TRBD1 (5 bases). V was clipped by 4 bases and J by 4 bases, with 14 bases between them. Germline V CDR1 and CDR2: SGHNT, YYREEE (reference sequence). The CDR3 length is 14 residues. CDR3 sequence: CASSRSAGTYGYTF. CDR3 in DNA: TGTGCCAGCAGCCGCTCGGCCGGGACCTATGGCTACACCTTC.